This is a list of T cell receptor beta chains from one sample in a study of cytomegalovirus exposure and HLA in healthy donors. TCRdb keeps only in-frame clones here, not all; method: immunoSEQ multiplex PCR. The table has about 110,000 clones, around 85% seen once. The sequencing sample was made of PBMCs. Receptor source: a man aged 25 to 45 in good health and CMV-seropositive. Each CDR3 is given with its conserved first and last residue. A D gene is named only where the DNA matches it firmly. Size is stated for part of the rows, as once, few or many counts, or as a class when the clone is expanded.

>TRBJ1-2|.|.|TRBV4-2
CASSQDRGRGGGYTF
TGTGCCAGCAGCCAAGACAGGGGCCGCGGTGGCGGCTACACCTTC
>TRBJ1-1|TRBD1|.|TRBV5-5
CASMPTGQSEAFF
TGTGCCAGCATGCCGACAGGGCAATCTGAAGCTTTCTTT
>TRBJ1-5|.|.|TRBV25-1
CASSGEQGHQPQHF
TGTGCCAGCAGTGGCGAACAGGGCCATCAGCCCCAGCATTTT
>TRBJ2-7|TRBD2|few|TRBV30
CAWSGSGGAYEQYF
TGTGCCTGGAGTGGCAGCGGGGGGGCCTACGAGCAGTACTTC
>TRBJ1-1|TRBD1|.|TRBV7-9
CASSPRLGTGSGAFF
TGTGCCAGCAGCCCCAGGCTTGGGACAGGGAGTGGAGCTTTCTTT
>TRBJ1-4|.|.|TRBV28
CASTSPTGGDEKLFF
TGTGCCAGTACTTCTCCGACAGGAGGCGATGAAAAACTGTTTTTT
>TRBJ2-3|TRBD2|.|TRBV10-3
CAIFSGDGDTQYF
TGTGCCATCTTTAGCGGGGATGGGGATACGCAGTATTTT
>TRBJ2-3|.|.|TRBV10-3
CAISESGLRGSTDTQYF
TGTGCCATCAGTGAGTCGGGTTTACGGGGGAGCACAGATACGCAGTATTTT
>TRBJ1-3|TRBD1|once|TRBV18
CASSPGQGDSGNTIYF
TGTGCCAGCTCACCGGGGCAGGGGGACTCTGGAAACACCATATATTTT
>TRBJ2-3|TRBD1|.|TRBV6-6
CASSYSTGASTDTQYF
TGTGCCAGCAGTTACTCGACAGGGGCTAGCACAGATACGCAGTATTTT
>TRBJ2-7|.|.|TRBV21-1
CASSDGSYEQYF
TGTGCCAGCAGTGACGGGTCCTACGAGCAGTACTTC